These 32 T cell receptor beta chains were all obtained from the same sample, sequenced in a study of blood T cell repertoires in COVID-19. Assay: immunoSEQ multiplex PCR; the TCRdb copy retains only in-frame clones and omits some. Of approximately 190,000 clones listed, about 80% were seen once; the top ten hold roughly 7.1%. The sample was peripheral blood. These receptors came from a woman aged 55-69 years with COVID-19, enrolled during active disease.

V is TRBV13 and J is TRBJ2-3; 10 nucleotides match TRBD2. Germline CDR1 PRHDT, CDR2 FYEKMQ (reference sequence). V was pared by 5 bases and J by 2 bases, with 7 bases of the junction left unmatched. This CDR3 is 16 amino acids long. CDR3 amino acids: CASSLRTSGTTDTQYF. CDR3 nucleotide sequence: TGTGCCAGCAGCCTGCGGACTAGCGGTACCACAGATACGCAGTATTTT.

The chain combines TRBV11-2 with TRBJ2-2; TRBD2 agrees at 14 bases. The CDR3 totals 16 residues. Germline lookup yields CDR1 SGHAT and CDR2 FQNNGV. J gave up 8 bases and V 5 bases, and 7 bases lay outside the gene matches. The CDR3, as DNA: TGTGCCAGCAGCCCGCGACTAGCGGGAGGGCAAGGGGAGCTGTTTTTT. Translating it yields CASSPRLAGGQGELFF.

The chain combines TRBV9 with TRBJ1-6; the D gene is possibly TRBD1 (5 bases). Germline CDR1 is SGDLS and CDR2 is YYNGEE. V was pared by 1 base and J by 8 bases, with 13 bases between. This CDR3 comprises 15 residues. CDR3 amino acids: CASSVISGSDSPLHF. DNA of the CDR3: TGTGCCAGCAGCGTAATTTCAGGGTCGGATTCACCCCTCCACTTT.

V usage is TRBV2 and J usage is TRBJ2-7; 11 nucleotides agree with TRBD2. Germline-derived CDR1 and CDR2 are SNHLY and FYNNEI. This CDR3 has 16 amino acids. Trimming at V came to 1 base and at J to 6 bases, leaving 8 bases not matched to a gene. The DNA of the CDR3 is TGTGCCAGCAGTGAAGTGATAGCGGGGGGGCCCGGCGAGCAGTACGTC. Protein: CASSEVIAGGPGEQYV.

CDR3 DNA sequence: TGTGCCAGCTCACCAGGGACAGGGGGAGAGCAGTACTTC. Its protein is CASSPGTGGEQYF. The chain couples TRBV18 to TRBJ2-7; 11 nucleotides align to TRBD1. The CDR3 is 13 amino acids. With V trimmed by 2 bases and J by 7 bases, 1 base remained unmatched. Germline CDR1 is KGHSH and CDR2 is LQKENI.

V usage is TRBV13 and J usage is TRBJ1-6; D perhaps matches TRBD1 (6 bases). V lost 2 bases and J lost 10, with 18 bases in between. This CDR3 spans 16 amino acids. Germline CDR1 reads PRHDT; CDR2 reads FYEKMQ (reference sequence). CDR3 DNA sequence: TGTGCCAGCAGCTTATCTGCGGGGGCGAGGACCTCACCCCTCCACTTT. Protein: CASSLSAGARTSPLHF.

The chain employs TRBV7-9 and TRBJ1-4; D possibly corresponds to TRBD1 (6 bases). This CDR3 comprises 17 residues. V gave up 0 bases and J gave up 5 bases, with 16 bases separating them. Germline V gene data show CDR1 as SEHNR and CDR2 as FQNEAQ (reference sequence). The CDR3 sequence is CASSLAQGQGVNEKLFF. Written as DNA, the CDR3 is TGTGCCAGCAGCTTAGCGCAGGGGCAGGGAGTAAATGAAAAACTGTTTTTT.

The V gene is TRBV19, the J gene TRBJ2-7; TRBD2 matches 8 bases. This CDR3 region has 15 residues. Trimming at V came to 2 bases and at J to 6 bases, leaving 9 bases not matched to a gene. Germline V gene lookup returns CDR1 LNHDA and CDR2 SQIVND (reference sequence). The CDR3 region is CASSIRAGGPSEQYF. CDR3 in DNA: TGTGCCAGTAGTATAAGGGCGGGAGGCCCTTCCGAGCAGTACTTC.

The V call is TRBV27, the J call TRBJ2-3; the D gene is possibly TRBD1 (6 bases). This CDR3 comprises 13 residues. The germline gives CDR1 MNHEY, CDR2 SMNVEV (reference sequence). V was shortened by 7 bases and J by 2 bases, with 10 bases between the two germline ends. The CDR3 reads CASTDRFTDTQYF. The CDR3 DNA follows: TGTGCCAGCACCGACAGGTTCACAGATACGCAGTATTTT.

This clone has a single count. The CDR3 is CASSLLGGSSYNEQFF. The CDR3 nucleotides are TGTGCCAGCAGTTTGCTAGGAGGGAGCTCCTACAATGAGCAGTTCTTC. V is TRBV28 and J is TRBJ2-1; a possible D gene is TRBD2 (6 bases). Germline V gene lookup returns CDR1 MDHEN and CDR2 SYDVKM. The CDR3 is 16 residues long. Trimming stripped 3 bases from V and 0 bases from J, with 12 bases between.

V is TRBV27 and J is TRBJ1-1; possibly TRBD1 for D (5 bases). The CDR3 contains 17 residues. CDR1 is MNHEY and CDR2 is SMNVEV in the germline V gene (reference sequence). V gave up 0 bases and J gave up 4 bases, with 18 bases separating them. The CDR3 reads CASSLSAVTYRGTEAFF. The CDR3 DNA is TGTGCCAGCAGTTTATCGGCCGTCACCTATAGGGGCACTGAAGCTTTCTTT.

The chain couples TRBV27 to TRBJ2-7, with D possibly being TRBD1 (5 bases). The V gene's germline CDR1 is MNHEY and CDR2 SMNVEV (reference sequence). The CDR3 has 14 amino acids. Trimming removed 6 bases from V and 7 bases from J, with 19 bases in between. The CDR3 is CASRGLKGIGEQYF. As DNA, the CDR3 is TGTGCCAGCAGGGGGTTAAAGGGGATCGGTGAGCAGTACTTC.

The chain carries TRBV27 and TRBJ2-2, with D perhaps matching TRBD1 (8 bases). Per the germline V gene, CDR1 is MNHEY and CDR2 is SMNVEV (reference sequence). V was clipped by 3 bases and J by 5 bases, with 19 bases between them. This CDR3 spans 17 amino acids. In DNA, the CDR3 is TGTGCCAGCAGTTTTAGATCCAGGGGGCGGGGGACCGGGGAGCTGTTTTTT. Protein product: CASSFRSRGRGTGELFF.

There are a few counts of this clone. The gene calls are TRBV7-8 and TRBJ1-3; the D gene is possibly TRBD1 (6 bases). V was trimmed by 5 bases and J by 5 bases, leaving 16 bases between them. The CDR3 length is 15 residues. Germline CDR1 SGHVS, CDR2 FQNEAQ. The CDR3 DNA sequence: TGTGCCAGCAGCGTAGGGGGGGAACGACGAAACACCATATATTTT. It encodes CASSVGGERRNTIYF.

The rearrangement joins TRBV19 to TRBJ1-6, with unresolved D. V gave up 8 bases and J gave up 0 bases, with 11 bases separating them. In germline, CDR1 is LNHDA, CDR2 SQIVND (reference sequence). This CDR3 has 15 residues. The CDR3 loop reads CASSGASSYNSPLHF. The DNA of the CDR3 is TGTGCCAGTTCGGGAGCCAGCTCCTATAATTCACCCCTCCACTTT.

This chain connects TRBV28 to TRBJ2-5, with 8 bases aligning to TRBD2. This CDR3 comprises 14 residues. Per the germline V gene, CDR1 is MDHEN and CDR2 is SYDVKM. Unmatched junction bases numbered 9, after V lost 10 bases and J lost 2 bases. CDR3 nucleotide sequence: TGTGCCACCTCTCGGGGGGGGCCTCAAGAGACCCAGTACTTC. Amino acids: CATSRGGPQETQYF. Full variable domain (remainder filled in from reference TRBV28 and TRBJ2-5): DVKVTQSSRYLVKRTGEKVFLECVQDMDHENMFWYRQDPGLGLRLIYFSYDVKMKEKGDIPEGYSVSREKKERFSLILESASTNQTSMYLCATSRGGPQETQYFGPGTRLLVL.

The chain has TRBV6-5 and TRBJ1-3, with 8 bases matching TRBD1. The CDR3 consists of 16 residues. Looked up from germline, CDR1 is MNHEY and CDR2 is SVGAGI. V was pared by 3 bases and J by 4 bases, with 8 bases of the junction left unmatched. This CDR3 is CASSYLGTGTGNTIYF. DNA for the CDR3: TGTGCCAGCAGTTATCTGGGGACAGGCACCGGAAACACCATATATTTT.

The chain employs TRBV6-6 and TRBJ2-2; 7 positions match TRBD1. J gave up 5 bases and V 7 bases, and 1 base lay outside the gene matches. Germline V lookup: CDR1 MNHNY, CDR2 SVGAGI (reference sequence). The CDR3 is made up of 12 amino acids. The CDR3 DNA reads as TGTGCCAGCACCAGGGGGACCGGGGAGCTGTTTTTT. It specifies CASTRGTGELFF.

This clone was seen a single time. This sequence joins TRBV19 and TRBJ1-1; TRBD1 matches 9 bases. This CDR3 contains 15 residues. Germline CDR1 LNHDA, CDR2 SQIVND (reference sequence). With V trimmed by 6 bases and J by 5 bases, 10 bases remained unmatched. The CDR3 DNA reads as TGTGCCAGTAGGGACAGGGGAGGCTATACGACTGAAGCTTTCTTT. Encoded protein: CASRDRGGYTTEAFF.

V usage is TRBV10-3 and J usage is TRBJ2-1; 8 bases line up with TRBD2. Germline V CDR1 and CDR2: ENHRY, SYGVKD. Losses at the gene ends were 7 bases for V and 7 bases for J; bases not matched to a gene: 12. This CDR3 has 15 amino acids. Here the CDR3 reads CAIKSGGQSANEQFF. CDR3 DNA: TGTGCCATCAAAAGCGGGGGTCAATCTGCGAATGAGCAGTTCTTC.

This chain uses TRBV7-8 with TRBJ1-1; D is ambiguous. Germline values: CDR1 SGHVS, CDR2 FQNEAQ. V was pared by 1 base and J by 7 bases, with 16 bases between. This CDR3 is built from 15 residues. The CDR3 DNA reads TGTGCCAGCAGCTTAGTTTTATCGCCATCCAGTGAAGCTTTCTTT. Protein product: CASSLVLSPSSEAFF.

The genes are TRBV19 and TRBJ2-7, with 9 positions matching TRBD2. Germline assignment: CDR1 LNHDA and CDR2 SQIVND (reference sequence). Trimming at V came to 5 bases and at J to 1 base, leaving 9 bases not matched to a gene. The CDR3 sequence is 16 residues long. The CDR3 is CASSPEGLAGSYEQYF. The CDR3 coding sequence is TGTGCCAGTAGTCCCGAAGGCCTAGCGGGGTCCTACGAGCAGTACTTC.

V gene TRBV18 combines with J gene TRBJ1-5; tentative D call: TRBD1 (5 bases). The CDR3 covers 14 residues. Trimming shortened V by 3 bases and J by 8 bases, and 14 bases separated the two germline ends. Germline loops: CDR1 KGHSH, CDR2 LQKENI. CDR3 amino acids: CASSPRAVEEPQHF. The CDR3 coding sequence is TGTGCCAGCTCACCCAGGGCAGTTGAGGAGCCCCAGCATTTT. The whole variable domain, filled in from reference TRBV18 and TRBJ1-5, reads NAGVMQNPRHLVRRRGQEARLRCSPMKGHSHVYWYRQLPEEGLKFMVYLQKENIIDESGMPKERFSAEFPKEGPSILRIQQVVRGDSAAYFCASSPRAVEEPQHFGDGTRLSIL.

The chain links TRBV7-2 to TRBJ2-1; 7 bases map to TRBD2. Trimming at V came to 1 base and at J to 7 bases, leaving 1 base not matched to a gene. Germline V gives CDR1 SGHTA, CDR2 FQGNSA. The CDR3 consists of 13 residues. The CDR3 spells CASSLVRGNEQFF. Written as DNA, the CDR3 is TGTGCCAGCAGCTTAGTGCGGGGGAATGAGCAGTTCTTC.

This clone was seen a single time. The chain couples TRBV11-2 to TRBJ2-3, with TRBD2 identical over 13 bases. CDR1 is SGHAT and CDR2 is FQNNGV in the germline V gene. J gave up 4 bases and V 3 bases, and 4 bases lay outside the gene matches. The CDR3 loop spans 16 amino acids. DNA of the CDR3: TGTGCCAGCAGCTTCAGGACTAGCGGGGGACCAGATACGCAGTATTTT. This encodes CASSFRTSGGPDTQYF.

This clone was recorded once. This chain uses TRBV15 with TRBJ2-7, with TRBD1 matching 8 bases. With 0 bases clipped from V and 3 bases from J, the junction kept 4 bases outside the gene matches. Germline lookup yields CDR1 LNHNV and CDR2 YYDKDF (reference sequence). The CDR3 consists of 15 residues. CDR3 nucleotides: TGTGCCACCAGCAGAGATCGAGGGACAGGCTACGAGCAGTACTTC. It yields the protein CATSRDRGTGYEQYF.

This clone was seen a few times. The DNA for the CDR3 is TGCGCCAGCAGCCCCGGGGACAGGGGCGATGAAAAACTGTTTTTT. This gives the protein CASSPGDRGDEKLFF. This sequence joins TRBV5-1 and TRBJ1-4, with TRBD1 matching 10 bases. The CDR3 is 15 residues long. The V and J ends lost 4 bases and 6 bases, in that order; junction bases with no gene match: 6. In germline, CDR1 is SGHRS, CDR2 YFSETQ.

The chain has TRBV6-2 or TRBV6-3 and TRBJ2-1; TRBD1 agrees at 7 bases. V was clipped by 6 bases and J by 8 bases; unmatched bases: 4. This CDR3 region has 12 residues. Germline CDR1 reads MNHEY; CDR2 reads SVGEGT. As DNA, the CDR3 is TGTGCCAGCAGCACAGGGGTCCATGAGCAGTTCTTC. Translated, it gives CASSTGVHEQFF.

This chain uses TRBV15 with TRBJ2-2, with 8 bases matching TRBD1. Germline CDR1 LNHNV, CDR2 YYDKDF (reference sequence). The CDR3 covers 15 residues. The ends lost 0 bases at V and 7 bases at J; junction bases unmatched: 4. CDR3 coding DNA: TGTGCCACCAGCAGAGATGCAGGGGGCGGCGGGGAGCTGTTTTTT. The encoded protein is CATSRDAGGGGELFF.

The chain recombines TRBV24-1 with TRBJ2-1; TRBD2 might be the D (5 bases). CDR1 is KGHDR and CDR2 is SFDVKD in the germline V gene. The CDR3 extends over 14 amino acids. The V gene lost 5 bases and the J gene lost 2 bases, with 9 bases spanning the gap. CDR3 bases: TGTGCCACCAGTGGGTCGCGGGCCTACAATGAGCAGTTCTTC. It yields the protein CATSGSRAYNEQFF.

V is TRBV28 and J is TRBJ2-1, with a possible D match to TRBD1 (6 bases). Germline values: CDR1 MDHEN, CDR2 SYDVKM. This CDR3 is built from 14 residues. V shed 4 bases and J shed 5 bases, with 12 bases lying between them. CDR3 protein: CASSSPGHHNEQFF. The CDR3 DNA reads TGTGCCAGCAGTTCGCCGGGACACCACAATGAGCAGTTCTTC. The whole variable domain, remainder taken from reference TRBV28 and TRBJ2-1, is DVKVTQSSRYLVKRTGEKVFLECVQDMDHENMFWYRQDPGLGLRLIYFSYDVKMKEKGDIPEGYSVSREKKERFSLILESASTNQTSMYLCASSSPGHHNEQFFGPGTRLTVL.

The gene calls are TRBV2 and TRBJ2-2; a weak D match, TRBD2 (5 bases). Germline lookup yields CDR1 SNHLY and CDR2 FYNNEI. V lost 6 bases and J 6 bases, leaving 11 bases between the germline ends. This CDR3 spans 13 amino acids. Here the CDR3 reads CASRATSAGELFF. As DNA, the CDR3 is TGTGCCAGCAGAGCAACTAGTGCCGGGGAGCTGTTTTTT.